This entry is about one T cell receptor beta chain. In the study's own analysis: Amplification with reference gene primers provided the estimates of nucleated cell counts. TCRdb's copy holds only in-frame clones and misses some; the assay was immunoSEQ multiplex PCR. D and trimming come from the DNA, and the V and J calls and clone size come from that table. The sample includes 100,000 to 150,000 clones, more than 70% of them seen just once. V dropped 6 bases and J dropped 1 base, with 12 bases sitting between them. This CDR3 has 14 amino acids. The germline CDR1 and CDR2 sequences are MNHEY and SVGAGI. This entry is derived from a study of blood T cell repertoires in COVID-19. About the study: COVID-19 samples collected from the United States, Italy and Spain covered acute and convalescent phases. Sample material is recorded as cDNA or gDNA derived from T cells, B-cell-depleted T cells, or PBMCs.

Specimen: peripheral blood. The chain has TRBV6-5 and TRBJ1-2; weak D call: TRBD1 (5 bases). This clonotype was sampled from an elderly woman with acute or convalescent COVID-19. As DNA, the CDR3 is TGTGCCAGCAGGGACAAACAGATTAACTATGGCTACACCTTC. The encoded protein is CASRDKQINYGYTF.